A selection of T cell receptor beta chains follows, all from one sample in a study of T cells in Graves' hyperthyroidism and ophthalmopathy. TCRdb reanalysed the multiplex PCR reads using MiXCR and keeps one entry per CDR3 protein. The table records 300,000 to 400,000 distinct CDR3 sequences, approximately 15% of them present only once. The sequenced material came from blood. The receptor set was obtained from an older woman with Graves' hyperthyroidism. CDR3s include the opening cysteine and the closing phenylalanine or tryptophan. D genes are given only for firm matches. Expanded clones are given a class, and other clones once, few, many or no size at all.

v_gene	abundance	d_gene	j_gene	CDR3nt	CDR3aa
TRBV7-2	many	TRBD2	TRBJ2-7	TGTGCCAGCAGCTTAGTGGGCGGGAGTCCGGTTGGTAGGTACGAGCAGTACTTC	CASSLVGGSPVGRYEQYF
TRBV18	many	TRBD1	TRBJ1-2	TGTGCCAGCTCACCACCGGGACAGTTAGATGGCTACACCTTC	CASSPPGQLDGYTF
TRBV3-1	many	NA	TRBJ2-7	TGTGCCAGCAGCGCTACGTCGGGGGTGCAGTACTTC	CASSATSGVQYF
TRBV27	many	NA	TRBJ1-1	TGTGCCAGCAGTTTTAAGGGGGTGGCTGAAGCTTTCTTT	CASSFKGVAEAFF
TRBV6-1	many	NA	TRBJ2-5	TGTGCCAGCAGTTATGGAGGGCTAGCCAAATCAGAGACCCAGTACTTC	CASSYGGLAKSETQYF
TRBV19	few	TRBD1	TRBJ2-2	TGTGCCAGTAGTTGGGGACAGGGTTCGTCGAAGCTGTTTTTT	CASSWGQGSSKLFF
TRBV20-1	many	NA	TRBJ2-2	TGCAGTGCTAGACGCCGGGGAGGGGAGCTGTTTTTT	CSARRRGGELFF
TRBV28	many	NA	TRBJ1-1	TGTGCCAGCAGTGGCAGTCCGAACACTGAAGCTTTCTTT	CASSGSPNTEAFF
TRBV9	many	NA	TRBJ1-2	TGTGCCAGCAGCGCGAACGGGGGCTACACCTTC	CASSANGGYTF
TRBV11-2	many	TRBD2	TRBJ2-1	TGTGCCAGCAGCTTCGCTAGCGGGAGGGGTCGTGAGCAGTTCTTC	CASSFASGRGREQFF
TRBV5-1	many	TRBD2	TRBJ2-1	TGCGCCAGCAGCCCGGGAGGGAGTGGGGCACGGAATGAGCAGTTCTTC	CASSPGGSGARNEQFF
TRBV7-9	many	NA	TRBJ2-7	TGTGCCAGCAGCCCCACGAGGGGATCCTACGAGCAGTACTTC	CASSPTRGSYEQYF
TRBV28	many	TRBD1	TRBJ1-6	TGTGCCAGCAGTCCCACAGGGACAGCTGATCATTCACCCCTCCACTTT	CASSPTGTADHSPLHF
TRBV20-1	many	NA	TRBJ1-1	TGCAGTGCTTGGTCGGCGAGGACTGAAGCTTTCTTT	CSAWSARTEAFF
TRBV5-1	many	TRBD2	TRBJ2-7	TGCGCCAGCAGCTTGGTATTAGCGGGAGGGCGGGAGCAGTACTTC	CASSLVLAGGREQYF
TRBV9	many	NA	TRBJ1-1	TGTGCCAGCAGCGTAGGATCGACAGGAACTGAAGCTTTCTTT	CASSVGSTGTEAFF
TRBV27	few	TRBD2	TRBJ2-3	TGTGCCAGCAATCTAGCCGGGACTAGCGGGAGGGTGGGAGATACGCAGTATTTT	CASNLAGTSGRVGDTQYF
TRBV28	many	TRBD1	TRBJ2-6	TGTGCCAGCAGGGAGACAGGGTTGTACGCTGGGGCCAACGTCCTGACTTTC	CASRETGLYAGANVLTF
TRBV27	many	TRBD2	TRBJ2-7	TGTGCCAGCCATCGGGCGGGAGGCTTCTACGAGCAGTACTTC	CASHRAGGFYEQYF
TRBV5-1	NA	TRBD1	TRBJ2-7	TGCGCCAGCAGCTACACGGGACAGGGGGCACTGGCCTCCGAGCAGTACTTC	CASSYTGQGALASEQYF
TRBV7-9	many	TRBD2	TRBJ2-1	TGTGCCAGTTTACTAGCGGGGTCCCTTGGGCAGTTCTTC	CASLLAGSLGQFF
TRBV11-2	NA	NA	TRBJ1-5	TGTGCCAGCAGCTCGGCCCCTGGGCATCAGCCCCAGCATTTT	CASSSAPGHQPQHF
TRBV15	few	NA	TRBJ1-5	TGTGCCACCAGCAGAGATTCGGGGGCCCAGCATTTT	CATSRDSGAQHF
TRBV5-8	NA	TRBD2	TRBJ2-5	TGTGCCAGCAGCCGTGGGGGGGAACAGAGGGGTCTAGAGACCCAGTACTTC	CASSRGGEQRGLETQYF
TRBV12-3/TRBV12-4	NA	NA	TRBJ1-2	TGTGCCAGCAGTTCCCGACAGCCGATCTATGGCTACACCTTC	CASSSRQPIYGYTF
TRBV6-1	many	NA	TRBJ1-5	TGTGCCAGCAGGACTACCCTAGGAAGGAATCAGCCCCAGCATTTT	CASRTTLGRNQPQHF
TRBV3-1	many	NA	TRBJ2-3	TGTGCCAGCTCCCGAGGCAGAACAAGCACAGATACGCAGTATTTT	CASSRGRTSTDTQYF
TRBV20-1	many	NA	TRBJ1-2	TGCAGTGCTGGGGGGAGGGGAGACTATGGCTACACCTTC	CSAGGRGDYGYTF
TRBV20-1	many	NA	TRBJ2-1	TGCAGTGCTTCCCCTGAGGAGGAGCAGTTCTTC	CSASPEEEQFF
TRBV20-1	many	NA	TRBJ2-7	TGCAGTGCCCGCGCGGCCTACGGGCAGTACTTC	CSARAAYGQYF
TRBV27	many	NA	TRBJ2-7	TGTGCCAGCAGTTTCGCGACGGATCCCCGGAGTAGGTACGAGCAGTACTTC	CASSFATDPRSRYEQYF
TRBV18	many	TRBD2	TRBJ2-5	TGTGCCAGCTCACCGTCTCTCGAACTAGCGGGAGAGACCCAGTACTTC	CASSPSLELAGETQYF
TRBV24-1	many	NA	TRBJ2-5	TGTGCCACCAGTGATGATCACAGGGAGACCCAGTACTTC	CATSDDHRETQYF
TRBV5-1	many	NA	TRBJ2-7	TGCGCCAGCAGCATACGCCCGGGGAGGACCTACGAGCAGTACTTC	CASSIRPGRTYEQYF
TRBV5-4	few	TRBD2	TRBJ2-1	TGTGCCAGCAGCCCCGGTCGGCTAGCGGGAGGAATCTCCTACAATGAGCAGTTCTTC	CASSPGRLAGGISYNEQFF
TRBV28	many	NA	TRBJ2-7	TGTGCCAGCAGTGTCCCCCCTGGGACCCGCGAGCAGTACTTC	CASSVPPGTREQYF
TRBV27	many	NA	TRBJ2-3	TGTGCCAGCAGTTCTTATAGACTAGACACTCCGCAGTATTTT	CASSSYRLDTPQYF
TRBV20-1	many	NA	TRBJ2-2	TGCAGTGCTAGGGCAGGGTGGACCGGGGAGCTGTTTTTT	CSARAGWTGELFF
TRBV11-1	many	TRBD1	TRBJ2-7	TGTGCCAGCAGCTTGGGACAGGGCACCTACGAGCAGTACTTC	CASSLGQGTYEQYF
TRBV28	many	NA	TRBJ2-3	TGTGCCAGCGGTTTCTCCGAGGGACTTTCAGATACGCAGTATTTT	CASGFSEGLSDTQYF
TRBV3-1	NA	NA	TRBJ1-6	TGTGCCAGCAGCCACGGGGGGGGCCCGGGCTCACCCCTCCACTTT	CASSHGGGPGSPLHF
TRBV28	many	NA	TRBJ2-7	TGTGCCAGCAGTTCCCCCCGGGGGGCAGGGTATCTTCCCTACGAGCAGTACTTC	CASSSPRGAGYLPYEQYF
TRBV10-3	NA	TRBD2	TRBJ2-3	TGTGCCATCAGTGAGTGGCGGACTAGCGGGAGGGCAGATACGCAGTATTTT	CAISEWRTSGRADTQYF
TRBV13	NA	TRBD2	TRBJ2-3	TGTGCCAGCAGCACCGAAGGACTAGCGGTGAGCACAGATACGCAGTATTTT	CASSTEGLAVSTDTQYF
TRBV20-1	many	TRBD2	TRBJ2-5	TGCAGTGCTAATTTCGGGGGGGTAGAAGAGACCCAGTACTTC	CSANFGGVEETQYF